Following are 30 T cell receptor beta chains from one sample sequenced in a study of T cells after yellow fever vaccination. TCRdb re-analysed the 5' RACE reads in MiXCR, keeping a single row per CDR3 protein. This sample has 350,000 to 450,000 distinct CDR3 sequences; under 20% occur once, and the top ten carry about 18%. The sample was PBMCs, taken before the yellow fever booster vaccination. These receptors were obtained from a man younger than 35 who received the YFV17D yellow fever vaccine.

The chain links TRBV6-1 to TRBJ1-2, with TRBD1 as a possible D gene (5 bases). The CDR3 runs to 15 residues. The germline CDR1 and CDR2 sequences are MNHNS and SASEGT. The V end was cut by 2 bases, the J end by 8 bases, with 18 bases between. In nucleotides, the CDR3 is TGTGCCAGCAGTGAAAGGGGCCAAGGGGTGTGGGGCTACACCTTC. It translates to CASSERGQGVWGYTF.

This clonotype occurred a few times. The chain combines TRBV29-1 with TRBJ1-6, with TRBD1 identical over 7 bases. The CDR3 runs to 14 residues. The ends lost 6 bases at V and 5 bases at J; junction bases unmatched: 7. The germline V gene encodes CDR1 SQVTM and CDR2 ANQGSEA. CDR3 nucleotides: TGCAGCGTAGCCTTGACAGGGAATAATTCACCCCTCCACTTT. Encoded protein: CSVALTGNNSPLHF.

The chain employs TRBV5-1 and TRBJ2-3; 10 positions match TRBD2. Germline assignment: CDR1 SGHRS and CDR2 YFSETQ. V was clipped by 0 bases and J by 3 bases; unmatched bases: 1. The CDR3 runs 15 residues. CDR3 DNA: TGCGCCAGCAGCTTGGGTAGCGGGGGGACAGATACGCAGTATTTT. Translation: CASSLGSGGTDTQYF.

This clonotype was seen a handful of times. The chain carries TRBV6-1 and TRBJ1-1; no reliable D call. The CDR3 spans 15 residues. The germline V and J ends were trimmed by 8 bases and 2 bases, with 18 bases remaining between them. CDR1 MNHNS and CDR2 SASEGT come from the germline V gene. CDR3 in amino acids: CASVGVLFLNTEAFF. CDR3 coding DNA: TGTGCCAGCGTCGGGGTCCTCTTCCTTAACACTGAAGCTTTCTTT.

This clonotype was observed a handful of times. This chain joins TRBV7-2 and TRBJ1-3; D is possibly TRBD1 (5 bases). Deletions cut 5 bases from V and 3 bases from J, with 14 bases between. This CDR3 has 15 amino acids. CDR1 and CDR2 (germline): SGHTA, FQGNSA. This CDR3 reads CASSRPGFRGNTIYF. CDR3 DNA sequence: TGTGCCAGCAGCCGTCCAGGGTTCCGTGGAAACACCATATATTTT.

The chain links TRBV4-1 to TRBJ2-5; D unresolved. Looked up from germline, CDR1 is MGHRA and CDR2 is YSYEKL. V lost 1 base and J 5 bases, leaving 11 bases between the germline ends. The CDR3 runs 14 residues. The CDR3 sequence: CASSQAGARETQYF. The CDR3 DNA sequence: TGCGCCAGCAGCCAAGCCGGCGCGAGGGAGACCCAGTACTTC.

This clonotype has just a few counts. The chain joins TRBV7-8 to TRBJ2-5; perhaps TRBD2 as D (5 bases). Germline loops: CDR1 SGHVS, CDR2 FQNEAQ. V was cut by 0 bases and J by 5 bases, with 13 bases left in between. CDR3 length equals 15 residues. The chain's CDR3 is CASSLARLPWETQYF. DNA for the CDR3: TGTGCCAGCAGCTTAGCCAGACTACCCTGGGAGACCCAGTACTTC.

This clonotype was seen a handful of times. This chain joins TRBV5-1 and TRBJ2-3; no reliable D call. Germline V gene lookup returns CDR1 SGHRS and CDR2 YFSETQ. Trimming removed 4 bases from V and 6 bases from J, with 12 bases in between. The CDR3 is made up of 13 amino acids. CDR3 residues: CASSARPADTQYF. The CDR3, as DNA: TGCGCCAGCAGCGCGCGGCCGGCCGATACGCAGTATTTT. Full variable domain (rest looked up from reference TRBV5-1 and TRBJ2-3): KAGVTQTPRYLIKTRGQQVTLSCSPISGHRSVSWYQQTPGQGLQFLFEYFSETQRNKGNFPGRFSGRQFSNSRSEMNVSTLELGDSALYLCASSARPADTQYFGPGTRLTVL.

The rearrangement uses TRBV9 and TRBJ2-1; 9 bases map to TRBD2. CDR1 and CDR2 (germline): SGDLS, YYNGEE. The CDR3 covers 15 residues. Trimming at V came to 6 bases and at J to 4 bases, leaving 8 bases not matched to a gene. CDR3 nucleotides: TGTGCCAGCACCCTCTCAGCGGGGGGATACAATGAGCAGTTCTTC. This encodes CASTLSAGGYNEQFF.

The chain joins TRBV2 to TRBJ2-7; 10 nucleotides agree with TRBD1. The CDR3 sequence is 14 residues long. The germline V gene has CDR1 SNHLY and CDR2 FYNNEI. J gave up 5 bases and V 8 bases, and 9 bases lay outside the gene matches. Written as DNA, the CDR3 is TGTGCCAGCCAGAGGGACAGGGGATTCCACGAGCAGTACTTC. This sequence encodes CASQRDRGFHEQYF.

This clonotype turned up a few times. The chain links TRBV5-1 to TRBJ1-1; D might be TRBD1 (5 bases). This CDR3 spans 13 amino acids. The ends were cut back, 4 bases at V and 11 bases at J, with 18 bases in the middle. Germline values: CDR1 SGHRS, CDR2 YFSETQ. The CDR3 is CASSPGGRAWAFF. CDR3 nucleotide sequence: TGCGCCAGCAGCCCCGGAGGCAGGGCGTGGGCTTTCTTT.

This clonotype was detected many times. V and J are TRBV7-2 and TRBJ2-7; the match to TRBD2 covers 12 bases. Per the germline V gene, CDR1 is SGHTA and CDR2 is FQGNSA. The CDR3 has 14 residues. The junction had 3 bases not matched to a gene; V was cut back by 5 bases and J by 4 bases. The CDR3 DNA sequence: TGTGCCAGCAGCACTAGCGGGGGGCTTTACGAGCAGTACTTC. It is translated as CASSTSGGLYEQYF.

This clonotype was counted a few times. This chain connects TRBV10-3 to TRBJ1-1; no definite D call. This CDR3 comprises 15 residues. Deletions cut 1 base from V and 0 bases from J, with 9 bases between. From germline, CDR1 is ENHRY and CDR2 SYGVKD. Here the CDR3 reads CAISEYLALNTEAFF. The CDR3 coding sequence is TGTGCCATCAGTGAGTATCTGGCCTTGAACACTGAAGCTTTCTTT.

This chain connects TRBV15 to TRBJ2-3; TRBD2 agrees at 12 bases. J lost 1 base, V lost 3 bases, and 11 bases had no gene match. The CDR3 consists of 19 residues. Germline V CDR1 and CDR2: LNHNV, YYDKDF (reference sequence). CDR3 in amino acids: CATSRRRTSGEEGTDTQYF. The DNA for the CDR3 is TGTGCCACCAGCAGGAGAAGGACTAGCGGGGAAGAAGGCACAGATACGCAGTATTTT.

Comments on this clonotype: One junction end does not reproduce the germline sequence, and a read error may be involved. The genes are TRBV6-5 and TRBJ2-7, with 9 nucleotides matching TRBD2. There are 16 residues in the CDR3. Germline loops: CDR1 MNHEY, CDR2 SVGAGI. The DNA for the CDR3 is TGTGCCAGAAGTTACTCTGCGGGGGGGCCGTCCTACGAGCAGTACTTC. Protein product: CARSYSAGGPSYEQYF.

The chain links TRBV4-1 to TRBJ1-6, with D unclear. Trimming took off 4 bases at V and 9 bases at J, with 19 bases between the two ends. The CDR3 totals 16 residues. CDR1 MGHRA and CDR2 YSYEKL come from the germline V gene. As DNA, the CDR3 is TGCGCCAGCAGCCTCTTTCCGGTCGGTCGTGGTTCACCCCTCCACTTT. Amino acids: CASSLFPVGRGSPLHF.

The chain recombines TRBV4-3 with TRBJ1-1; D call uncertain. CDR3 length: 17 amino acids. With 2 bases removed from V and 5 bases from J, the gap between germline ends came to 21 bases. Germline V gene sequence: CDR1 LGHNA, CDR2 YSLEER. Here the CDR3 DNA reads TGCGCCAGCAGCCAATTCCGAGACCTGGCAGGAGGGACTGAAGCTTTCTTT. It encodes CASSQFRDLAGGTEAFF.

There are a few counts of this clonotype. V is TRBV6-2 or TRBV6-3 and J is TRBJ2-1; D gene unclear. This CDR3 has 14 residues. V lost 6 bases and J 2 bases, leaving 11 bases between the germline ends. CDR1 is MNHEY and CDR2 is SVGEGT in the germline V gene. As DNA, the CDR3 is TGTGCCAGCAGCGGACCATCCACCTACAATGAGCAGTTCTTC. This translates into CASSGPSTYNEQFF.

This clonotype occurred a few times. V is TRBV9 and J is TRBJ2-3, with a weak D call TRBD2 (6 bases). Trimming stripped 0 bases from V and 5 bases from J, with 13 bases between. Per the germline V gene, CDR1 is SGDLS and CDR2 is YYNGEE. The CDR3 totals 15 residues. The CDR3 is CASSVGAGSGDTQYF. As DNA, the CDR3 is TGTGCCAGCAGCGTAGGGGCGGGGTCCGGAGATACGCAGTATTTT.

The chain carries TRBV7-3 and TRBJ2-2; D unclear. The CDR3 extends over 16 amino acids. The V end was cut by 5 bases, the J end by 7 bases, with 20 bases between. Germline CDR1 and CDR2: SGHTA and FQGTGA. The CDR3 loop is CASSPPRAVTGGELFF. The CDR3 DNA is TGTGCCAGCAGCCCCCCTCGAGCAGTTACGGGCGGGGAGCTGTTTTTT.

The V gene is TRBV6-1, the J gene TRBJ1-2; no clear D. Germline V CDR1 and CDR2: MNHNS, SASEGT. There are 15 residues in the CDR3. With 6 bases removed from V and 3 bases from J, the gap between germline ends came to 17 bases. The CDR3 region has the DNA TGTGCCAGCAGCCGACGGACCGCCATGGACTATGGCTACACCTTC. This sequence encodes CASSRRTAMDYGYTF.

This clonotype was counted a few times. This sequence joins TRBV5-1 and TRBJ2-6; the D gene could be TRBD1 or TRBD2 (5 bases each). This CDR3 contains 16 residues. With 3 bases removed from V and 3 bases from J, the gap between germline ends came to 13 bases. CDR1 is SGHRS and CDR2 is YFSETQ in the germline V gene. The CDR3 DNA reads TGCGCCAGCAGCTCCGAGGGGCCCGGTGGGGCCAACGTCCTGACTTTC. This sequence encodes CASSSEGPGGANVLTF.

This clonotype occurred a few times. This chain connects TRBV24-1 to TRBJ2-1; D is unresolved. V lost 5 bases and J 4 bases, leaving 8 bases between the germline ends. The CDR3 length is 13 residues. In germline, CDR1 is KGHDR, CDR2 SFDVKD. The CDR3 region has the DNA TGTGCCACCAGTGCCACCTGGTACAATGAGCAGTTCTTC. Translation gives CATSATWYNEQFF.

V gene TRBV7-9 combines with J gene TRBJ2-3; D is possibly TRBD1 (6 bases). Germline-derived CDR1 and CDR2 are SEHNR and FQNEAQ (reference sequence). This CDR3 comprises 14 residues. V was shortened by 5 bases and J by 6 bases, with 15 bases between the two germline ends. The CDR3 here is CASSQRDNPDTQYF. CDR3 sequence (DNA): TGTGCCAGCAGCCAGAGGGACAATCCGGATACGCAGTATTTT. Drawing the rest from reference TRBV7-9 and TRBJ2-3, the complete variable domain is DTGVSQNPRHKITKRGQNVTFRCDPISEHNRLYWYRQTLGQGPEFLTYFQNEAQLEKSRLLSDRFSAERPKGSFSTLEIQRTEQGDSAMYLCASSQRDNPDTQYFGPGTRLTVL.

The rearrangement uses TRBV6-2 or TRBV6-3 and TRBJ2-3, with 7 bases aligning to TRBD1. The CDR3 has 14 residues. The V segment lost 5 bases and the J segment 4 bases; nucleotides outside the gene matches: 6. Germline assignment: CDR1 MNHEY and CDR2 SVGEGT. CDR3: CASSRDRAADTQYF. DNA for the CDR3: TGTGCCAGCAGTCGAGACAGGGCGGCAGATACGCAGTATTTT.

This clonotype was recorded many times. In nucleotides, the CDR3 is TGCGCCAGCAGCTTGGACACCGAAGGAGGTGGCTACACCTTC. Protein sequence: CASSLDTEGGGYTF. The V and J genes are TRBV5-1 and TRBJ1-2; D uncertain. V shed 0 bases and J shed 7 bases, with 13 bases lying between them. Germline lookup yields CDR1 SGHRS and CDR2 YFSETQ. The CDR3 length is 14 residues.

This chain connects TRBV9 to TRBJ2-2, with D perhaps matching TRBD1 or TRBD2 (5 bases each). Germline values: CDR1 SGDLS, CDR2 YYNGEE. V lost 0 bases and J 6 bases, leaving 9 bases between the germline ends. The CDR3 spans 14 residues. CDR3 coding DNA: TGTGCCAGCAGCGTAGAAGGGACCCCCGGGGAGCTGTTTTTT. Translation gives CASSVEGTPGELFF. The full variable domain, with the rest looked up from reference TRBV9 and TRBJ2-2, is DSGVTQTPKHLITATGQRVTLRCSPRSGDLSVYWYQQSLDQGLQFLIQYYNGEERAKGNILERFSAQQFPDLHSELNLSSLELGDSALYFCASSVEGTPGELFFGEGSRLTVL.

This clonotype was seen a few times. The chain recombines TRBV29-1 with TRBJ1-2; D may be TRBD1 (6 bases). This CDR3 comprises 11 residues. V gave up 3 bases and J gave up 11 bases, with 13 bases separating them. CDR1 SQVTM and CDR2 ANQGSEA come from the germline V gene. Here the CDR3 DNA reads TGCAGCGTTGATTATCAGGGGAGATACACCTTC. Its translation: CSVDYQGRYTF.

This clonotype was observed a handful of times. The rearrangement joins TRBV12-3 or TRBV12-4 to TRBJ2-3, with D unclear. The CDR3 has 13 residues. V was pared by 10 bases and J by 4 bases, with 15 bases between. The CDR3 is CANTRRDSDTQYF. DNA of the CDR3: TGTGCCAACACGCGGCGTGACTCAGATACGCAGTATTTT.

This clonotype was observed a handful of times. The J gene is TRBJ2-3, the V gene TRBV12-3 or TRBV12-4; TRBD2 matches at 12 bases. The CDR3 has 16 residues. V trimming: 6 bases; J trimming: 3 bases; junction bases outside the gene matches: 7. DNA for the CDR3: TGTGCCAGCAGAAAAATACTAGCGGGGGGAACAGATACGCAGTATTTT. Protein product: CASRKILAGGTDTQYF.